Shown below are 17 T cell receptor delta chains from a single sample sequenced in a study of gamma-delta chains in newborns, infants, children. TCRdb redid clone calling on the reads using CATT. This table holds 9,000 to 13,000 delta-chain clones, 3% to 4.5% found once. Sequenced: blood. These receptor sequences come from a child who was a newborn, infant or young child, either healthy, febrile or measles-vaccinated (not recorded which).

This clone has only a few counts. The genes are TRDV3 and TRDJ1; 11 nucleotides align to TRDD3. With 3 bases clipped from V and 4 bases from J, the junction kept 19 bases outside the gene matches. Germline V gives CDR1 TVYSNPD, CDR2 GDNSRS (reference sequence). CDR3 length equals 18 residues. CDR3 region: CALAFLDTGGYKSDKLIF. The CDR3 region has the DNA TGTGCCTTGGCCTTCCTAGATACTGGGGGATATAAAAGCGATAAACTCATCTTT.

The gene calls are TRDV1 and TRDJ1; 9 bases align to TRDD3. The junction had 30 bases not matched to a gene; V was cut back by 4 bases and J by 0 bases. This CDR3 is 24 amino acids long. Germline CDR1 and CDR2: TSWWSYY and QGS. The CDR3 sequence is CALGVLPSFAQIGDTNWYTDKLIF. The CDR3 DNA is TGTGCTCTTGGGGTCCTCCCATCCTTCGCCCAGATAGGGGATACGAATTGGTACACCGATAAACTCATCTTT.

This clone was observed a few times. V and J are TRDV1 and TRDJ1, with a possible D match to TRDD3 (5 bases). This CDR3 has 17 residues. V dropped 5 bases and J dropped 1 base, with 20 bases sitting between them. The V gene's germline CDR1 is TSWWSYY and CDR2 QGS. As DNA, the CDR3 is TGTGCTCTTGGGAAACCGGGTGGCCGGGGACCCACCGATAAACTCATCTTT. It is translated as CALGKPGGRGPTDKLIF.

The genes are TRDV1 and TRDJ1, with D perhaps TRDD3 (5 bases). This CDR3 region has 19 residues. The V end lost 0 bases, the J end lost 0 bases, and 20 bases lay between the germline ends. Germline V lookup: CDR1 TSWWSYY, CDR2 QGS. Written as DNA, the CDR3 is TGTGCTCTTGGGGAACTGAACTCCCCTCGAGGGGACCACACCGATAAACTCATCTTT. This codes for CALGELNSPRGDHTDKLIF.

The chain employs TRDV1 and TRDJ1; 8 bases match TRDD3. The CDR3 is 19 amino acids. Germline V CDR1 and CDR2: TSWWSYY, QGS. The V segment lost 4 bases and the J segment 3 bases; nucleotides outside the gene matches: 19. The CDR3 is CALGVKRPGDNGGADKLIF. The CDR3 DNA is TGTGCTCTTGGGGTCAAAAGACCGGGGGATAATGGGGGCGCCGATAAACTCATCTTT.

This clone was seen a handful of times. The chain uses TRDV3 and TRDJ1; the D is unclear. Per the germline V gene, CDR1 is TVYSNPD and CDR2 is GDNSRS (reference sequence). Between the trimmed V and J ends, which lost 4 bases and 3 bases, there was a span of 18 bases. The CDR3 has 14 residues. The CDR3 bases are TGTGCCTACGGTCCCTCGGGTTATCCCGATAAACTCATCTTT. Translating gives CAYGPSGYPDKLIF.

The J gene is TRDJ1, while no V gene call was made; the DNA was not used to check the table's D call, TRDD3. This CDR3 has 19 residues. The CDR3: CALGEAHTGGWGKIDKLIF. CDR3 in DNA: TGTGCTCTTGGGGAAGCCCATACTGGGGGTTGGGGGAAGATCGATAAACTCATCTTT.

Concerning this clone itself: The same CDR3 arises from other DNA sequences in this sample as well. This chain links TRDV2 with TRDJ1; 12 nucleotides agree with TRDD3. The CDR3 length is 17 residues. V trimming: 2 bases; J trimming: 1 base; junction bases outside the gene matches: 7. Per germline, CDR1 GEAIGNYY and CDR2 EKD. The CDR3 sequence: CACDNINWGILTDKLIF. In nucleotides, the CDR3 is TGTGCCTGTGACAATATAAACTGGGGGATACTCACCGATAAACTCATCTTT.

In its sample, this clone was seen a few times. This DNA's translation differs at residue 4 from TCRdb's protein, which comes from a much larger clone; a read error is likely, and the protein shown is translated from the DNA. This chain connects TRDV2 to TRDJ2, with 13 bases matching TRDD3. Germline lookup yields CDR1 GEAIGNYY and CDR2 EKD. The CDR3 runs to 18 residues. The CDR3 sequence is CACGTVLGDTRGTAQLFF. CDR3 nucleotides: TGTGCCTGTGGCACCGTACTGGGGGATACGCGGGGGACAGCACAACTCTTCTTT.

This clone occurred a few times. One junction end disagrees with the germline gene, perhaps due to a read error. The chain employs TRDV3 and TRDJ1; the match to TRDD3 covers 9 bases. The CDR3 is 14 residues long. Per the germline V gene, CDR1 is TVYSNPD and CDR2 is GDNSRS (reference sequence). This CDR3 is CAVVPRGYGDKLIF. The CDR3 nucleotides are TGTGCTGTTGTGCCTAGGGGATACGGCGATAAGCTCATCTTT.

This clone is termed medium-sized. The sample has other DNA sequences that encode this CDR3 too. The CDR3 spells CAAYRWLWGGLTDKLIF. The CDR3 DNA reads TGTGCAGCCTACCGCTGGTTGTGGGGGGGCCTCACCGATAAACTCATCTTT. The V call is TRAV29/DV5, the J call TRDJ1; D might be TRDD3 (6 bases). The CDR3 covers 17 residues. Germline V lookup: CDR1 NSMFDY, CDR2 ISSIKDK. The germline V and J ends were trimmed by 5 bases and 1 base, with 24 bases remaining between them.

Comments on this clone: A much bigger clone sits one base away, suggesting this may be a read error. Other DNA sequences in this specimen translate into the identical CDR3. The rearrangement uses TRDV2 and TRDJ3; TRDD3 matches 11 bases. This CDR3 has 19 amino acids. Germline V lookup: CDR1 GEAIGNYY, CDR2 EKD. CDR3 coding DNA: TGTGCCTGTGACACCGTGGGGGATACGAGCTCCTGGGACACCCGACAGATGTTCTTC. It yields the protein CACDTVGDTSSWDTRQMFF.

As to this clone: TCRdb's protein sequence differs at residue 8 from the translated DNA; the protein presented here follows the DNA. V gene TRDV2 combines with J gene TRDJ2; 7 bases align to TRDD3. Per germline, CDR1 GEAIGNYY and CDR2 EKD. The CDR3 runs to 16 residues. Unmatched junction bases numbered 11, after V lost 4 bases and J lost 4 bases. CDR3 sequence reads: CACDRLGGRRTAQLFF. The CDR3 coding sequence is TGTGCCTGTGATCGCCTGGGGGGTCGTCGGACAGCACAACTCTTCTTT.

This clone showed up just a few times. Here the CDR3 reads CALGSCQKTLGDTKTALFSARTDKLIF. Here the CDR3 DNA reads TGTGCTCTTGGGTCTTGCCAAAAGACTCTGGGGGATACGAAGACGGCCCTCTTCTCGGCGCGCACCGATAAACTCATCTTT. The gene calls are TRDV1 and TRDJ1, with TRDD3 matching over 12 bases. Losses at the gene ends were 5 bases for V and 1 base for J; bases not matched to a gene: 38. Germline CDR1 is TSWWSYY and CDR2 is QGS. This CDR3 contains 27 residues.

Only a few counts were recorded for this clone. V usage is TRDV1 and J usage is TRDJ1; TRDD3 aligns across 7 bases. CDR1 and CDR2 from the germline V gene are TSWWSYY and QGS. CDR3 size: 18 residues. The V segment lost 4 bases and the J segment 0 bases; nucleotides outside the gene matches: 14. The CDR3 coding sequence is TGTGCTCTTGGGGGGACACTACGGTGGGGGAAGTACACCGATAAACTCATCTTT. Protein product: CALGGTLRWGKYTDKLIF.

This clone is termed medium-sized. This chain joins TRDV2 and TRDJ3, with a weak D call TRDD3 (6 bases). The CDR3 contains 17 residues. Trimming left V 0 bases short and J 1 base short, with 9 bases between. Germline V gene lookup returns CDR1 GEAIGNYY and CDR2 EKD. The CDR3 loop reads CACDTATGSWDTRQMFF. Written as DNA, the CDR3 is TGTGCCTGTGACACCGCGACTGGGTCCTGGGACACCCGACAGATGTTTTTC.

This clone was detected a few times. The chain joins TRDV3 to TRDJ1, with 13 bases fitting TRDD3. Germline V gene lookup returns CDR1 TVYSNPD and CDR2 GDNSRS (reference sequence). The CDR3 length is 17 residues. V dropped 2 bases and J dropped 0; count of bases not matched to a gene: 9. CDR3: CAFRLGDTGLYTDKLIF. The CDR3 coding sequence is TGTGCCTTTCGACTGGGGGATACGGGGCTGTACACCGATAAACTCATCTTT. Filled out from reference TRDV3 and TRDJ1, the complete variable domain reads CDKVTQSSPDQTVASGSEVVLLCTYDTVYSNPDLFWYRIRPDYSFQFVFYGDNSRSEGADFTQGRFSVKHILTQKAFHLVISPVRTEDSATYYCAFRLGDTGLYTDKLIFGKGTRVTVEP.